A single sample is the source of the 7 T cell receptor beta chains below, sequenced in a study of STAT3 mutations in large granular lymphocyte leukemia. Study-wide results and caveats: At least one immunodominant TCR beta clonotype appeared in every T-cell large granular lymphocyte leukemia patient.

Their antigens are not known. Assay used: immunoSEQ multiplex PCR; TCRdb lists only in-frame clones, some missing. The profile covers approximately 12,000 clones, with over 85% appearing a single time and around 35% taken by the ten largest. The specimen sequenced was peripheral blood mononuclear cells. The receptor source for this set is a man aged 40-55 years with T-cell large granular lymphocyte leukemia. Some clones in this sample may be carry-over from other donors' samples.

The chain employs TRBV11-2 and TRBJ1-1; D possibly corresponds to TRBD1 (5 bases). Trimming took 1 base from V and 5 from J, leaving 17 bases between them. Per the germline V gene, CDR1 is SGHAT and CDR2 is FQNNGV. The CDR3 extends over 16 amino acids. The CDR3 coding sequence is TGTGCCAGCAGCTTAGGGGGGACGAGGAGTATGACTGAAGCTTTCTTT. Encoded protein: CASSLGGTRSMTEAFF.

CDR3 nucleotide sequence: TGTGCCAGCAGTCCCCGGACTGGCGGAACCGGGGAGCTGTTTTTT. It translates to CASSPRTGGTGELFF. The chain has TRBV27 and TRBJ2-2; D may be TRBD2 (5 bases). The V and J ends lost 5 bases and 5 bases respectively, with 15 bases between them. Germline V CDR1 and CDR2: MNHEY, SMNVEV (reference sequence). There are 15 residues in the CDR3.

The chain joins TRBV4-3 to TRBJ2-1, with 8 bases identical to TRBD1. CDR3 length: 16 residues. Losses at the gene ends were 0 bases for V and 9 bases for J; bases not matched to a gene: 10. The germline V gene encodes CDR1 LGHNA and CDR2 YSLEER. CDR3 residues: CASSQEKGQAKGEQFF. CDR3 DNA sequence: TGCGCCAGCAGCCAAGAAAAGGGACAGGCTAAAGGTGAGCAGTTCTTC.

The chain links TRBV5-6 to TRBJ1-1; the D is unclear. Germline V lookup: CDR1 SGHDT, CDR2 YYEEEE. Trimming cost V 4 bases and J 1 base, with 11 bases left between them. The CDR3 is 14 amino acids. The CDR3: CASSRQTWNTEAFF. The CDR3 DNA reads TGTGCCAGCAGCCGCCAGACTTGGAACACTGAAGCTTTCTTT.

The V and J genes are TRBV14 and TRBJ1-2, with a possible D match to TRBD1 (5 bases). Germline assignment: CDR1 SGHDN and CDR2 FVKESK. The CDR3 is 14 residues long. V lost 1 base, J lost 4 bases, and 10 bases lay in between. CDR3 in DNA: TGTGCCAGCAGCCAAGGACAGTCCATCTATGGCTACACCTTC. This gives the protein CASSQGQSIYGYTF.

The V call is TRBV19, the J call TRBJ1-2; 7 bases are shared with TRBD1. This CDR3 spans 13 amino acids. Germline values: CDR1 LNHDA, CDR2 SQIVND (reference sequence). Trimming cost V 4 bases and J 8 bases; bases outside gene matches: 7. In nucleotides, the CDR3 is TGTGCCAGTAGTACGGGACAGCTTAAGGGCTACACCTTC. It yields the protein CASSTGQLKGYTF.

The rearrangement uses TRBV30 and TRBJ1-2; 8 bases map to TRBD1. The V segment lost 4 bases and the J segment 8 bases; nucleotides outside the gene matches: 12. Germline CDR1 and CDR2: GTSNPN and SVGIG (reference sequence). CDR3 size: 14 residues. CDR3 sequence: CAWTTDQGAGGYTF. DNA of the CDR3: TGTGCCTGGACTACGGACCAGGGGGCAGGAGGCTACACCTTC.